The 28 T cell receptor beta chains below come from one sample, sequenced in a study of T cells after somatic rescue of genetic block. The table came from immunoSEQ multiplex PCR; TCRdb's copy has only in-frame clones and leaves some out. This repertoire shows approximately 110,000 clones, 80% to 95% found once; its top ten account for approximately 1.5%. The sequenced material came from peripheral blood mononuclear cells (PBMCs). All receptors come from a woman between 18 and 29 years old.

This clone was counted a few times. This chain joins TRBV30 and TRBJ1-1; no definite D call. The CDR3 runs 15 residues. Per the germline V gene, CDR1 is GTSNPN and CDR2 is SVGIG (reference sequence). V was trimmed by 3 bases and J by 2 bases, leaving 16 bases between them. CDR3 DNA sequence: TGTGCCTGGAGGGGCTGGGCAGGCCCTAACACTGAAGCTTTCTTT. Translating it yields CAWRGWAGPNTEAFF.

J is TRBJ2-5 and V is TRBV20-1; perhaps TRBD2 as D (5 bases). The ends were cut back, 6 bases at V and 5 bases at J, with 10 bases in the middle. Per the germline V gene, CDR1 is DFQATT and CDR2 is SNEGSKA (reference sequence). CDR3 length: 11 residues. CDR3 region: CSAKLVETQYF. The DNA of the CDR3 is TGCAGTGCCAAACTAGTGGAGACCCAGTACTTC.

The V call is TRBV5-4, the J call TRBJ1-6, with a weak D call TRBD1 (5 bases). Germline CDR1 and CDR2: SGHNT and YYREEE (reference sequence). The CDR3 covers 15 residues. Trimming removed 3 bases at V and 0 bases at J, with 7 bases between. CDR3 in amino acids: CASSWGSSYNSPLHF. In nucleotides, the CDR3 is TGTGCCAGCAGCTGGGGGAGCTCCTATAATTCACCCCTCCACTTT.

The V gene is TRBV30, the J gene TRBJ1-1, with 7 positions matching TRBD1. CDR3 length: 11 residues. Germline V CDR1 and CDR2: GTSNPN, SVGIG (reference sequence). V lost 4 bases, J lost 10 bases, and 6 bases stayed unmatched. The chain's CDR3 is CAWKEGAGAFF. In nucleotides, the CDR3 is TGTGCCTGGAAGGAGGGGGCGGGAGCTTTCTTT. Using reference TRBV30 and TRBJ1-1 for the parts outside the CDR3, the full variable domain is SQTIHQWPATLVQPVGSPLSLECTVEGTSNPNLYWYRQAAGRGLQLLFYSVGIGQISSEVPQNLSASRPQDRQFILSSKKLLLSDSGFYLCAWKEGAGAFFGQGTRLTVV.

This clone was picked up a small number of times. V is TRBV6-1 and J is TRBJ1-2; weak D call: TRBD1 (5 bases). This CDR3 region has 15 residues. In germline, CDR1 is MNHNS, CDR2 SASEGT. Trimming removed 2 bases from V and 0 bases from J, with 10 bases in between. CDR3 DNA sequence: TGTGCCAGCAGTGAATTAAGGGGATCTAACTATGGCTACACCTTC. It specifies CASSELRGSNYGYTF.

The chain joins TRBV5-1 to TRBJ2-3; 7 bases map to TRBD1. Germline-derived CDR1 and CDR2 are SGHRS and YFSETQ. The CDR3 loop spans 17 amino acids. V gave up 5 bases and J gave up 1 base; unmatched junction bases: 13. The CDR3: CASSLGDSGYRTDTQYF. As DNA, the CDR3 is TGCGCCAGCAGTTTAGGGGACAGCGGTTATCGCACAGATACGCAGTATTTT.

This clone appeared a single time. The V call is TRBV28, the J call TRBJ2-5; D is unresolved. Deletions cut 8 bases from V and 0 bases from J, with 7 bases between. The CDR3 runs 12 residues. Germline-derived CDR1 and CDR2 are MDHEN and SYDVKM. The chain's CDR3 is CASFDYQETQYF. CDR3 DNA: TGTGCCAGCTTTGATTACCAAGAGACCCAGTACTTC.

The J gene is TRBJ1-1, the V gene TRBV27; maybe TRBD1 (6 bases). CDR1 is MNHEY, CDR2 SMNVEV, per germline (reference sequence). The CDR3 loop spans 14 amino acids. V lost 4 bases and J lost 5, with 14 bases in between. DNA of the CDR3: TGTGCCAGCAGTTACGAGGGGAGGGGGACTGAAGCTTTCTTT. As protein: CASSYEGRGTEAFF.

This chain joins TRBV6-1 and TRBJ1-5; a possible D gene is TRBD1 (5 bases). V was trimmed by 7 bases and J by 5 bases, leaving 18 bases between them. CDR1 is MNHNS and CDR2 is SASEGT in the germline V gene. This CDR3 has 15 residues. CDR3 region: CASTGGGTGHQPQHF. CDR3 nucleotide sequence: TGTGCCAGCACCGGTGGGGGAACGGGGCATCAGCCCCAGCATTTT.

This rearrangement joins TRBV14 to TRBJ2-6, with TRBD1 matching over 11 bases. The germline CDR1 and CDR2 sequences are SGHDN and FVKESK. This CDR3 is built from 20 residues. J lost 2 bases, V lost 0 bases, and 9 bases had no gene match. The CDR3 coding sequence is TGTGCCAGCAGCCAAGATCCAACGGACAGGGGGCGCGCTGGGGCCAACGTCCTGACTTTC. Protein sequence: CASSQDPTDRGRAGANVLTF.

The chain employs TRBV29-1 and TRBJ2-3; D may be TRBD2 (5 bases). The germline CDR1 and CDR2 sequences are SQVTM and ANQGSEA. The CDR3 totals 14 residues. Trimming left V 6 bases short and J 4 bases short, with 17 bases between. For the CDR3, the DNA is TGCAGCGTCCGACCAAACTTGCGGGCAGATACGCAGTATTTT. The encoded protein is CSVRPNLRADTQYF.

The V and J genes are TRBV5-1 and TRBJ2-4, with D unclear. Trimming cost V 4 bases and J 1 base, with 9 bases left between them. The CDR3 runs to 14 residues. The germline CDR1 and CDR2 sequences are SGHRS and YFSETQ. The CDR3 here is CASSPGPAKNIQYF. Written as DNA, the CDR3 is TGCGCCAGCAGCCCCGGCCCCGCCAAAAACATTCAGTACTTC.

The rearrangement joins TRBV5-4 to TRBJ1-2, with a weak D call TRBD1 (5 bases). CDR3 length equals 14 residues. V was trimmed by 0 bases and J by 5 bases, leaving 11 bases between them. Germline V lookup: CDR1 SGHNT, CDR2 YYREEE (reference sequence). The CDR3 protein is CASSLGGASYGYTF. In nucleotides, the CDR3 is TGTGCCAGCAGCTTGGGCGGGGCGAGTTATGGCTACACCTTC. Together with reference TRBV5-4 and TRBJ1-2, the CDR3 gives the full variable domain: ETGVTQSPTHLIKTRGQQVTLRCSSQSGHNTVSWYQQALGQGPQFIFQYYREEENGRGNFPPRFSGLQFPNYSSELNVNALELDDSALYLCASSLGGASYGYTFGSGTRLTVV.

The rearrangement joins TRBV9 to TRBJ1-5, with 7 bases aligning to TRBD1. Germline V gives CDR1 SGDLS, CDR2 YYNGEE. The CDR3 length is 15 residues. J gave up 2 bases and V 3 bases, and 5 bases lay outside the gene matches. The CDR3 here is CASSATGSRNQPQHF. CDR3 coding DNA: TGTGCCAGCAGCGCGACAGGGAGTCGCAATCAGCCCCAGCATTTT.

This rearrangement joins TRBV5-4 to TRBJ2-5, with TRBD2 matching over 10 bases. The CDR3 is 15 residues long. The V and J ends lost 2 bases and 5 bases, in that order; junction bases with no gene match: 6. Germline CDR1 is SGHNT and CDR2 is YYREEE (reference sequence). Here the CDR3 reads CASSLAGGPSETQYF. CDR3 in DNA: TGTGCCAGCAGCTTAGCGGGGGGGCCGTCTGAGACCCAGTACTTC.

The chain's CDR3 is CASRKLAGVAEQYF. CDR3 coding DNA: TGTGCCAGCAGGAAATTAGCGGGGGTAGCCGAGCAGTACTTC. The genes are TRBV21-1 and TRBJ2-7; the listed D gene, TRBD2, was not tested against the DNA. TRBV21-1 is listed as a pseudogene. The CDR3 extends over 14 amino acids.

This chain links TRBV6-5 with TRBJ1-2; no definite D call. CDR1 is MNHEY and CDR2 is SVGAGI in the germline V gene. Trimming pared 6 bases from V and 4 bases from J, leaving 6 bases between. The CDR3 has 11 residues. The DNA of the CDR3 is TGTGCCAGCAGGGGAGGCTATGGCTACACCTTC. Translating it yields CASRGGYGYTF.

The chain links TRBV27 to TRBJ1-1; D remains unclear. Deletions cut 6 bases from V and 2 bases from J, with 10 bases between. Looked up from germline, CDR1 is MNHEY and CDR2 is SMNVEV (reference sequence). The CDR3 covers 13 residues. The CDR3 is CASRRVGNTEAFF. CDR3 bases: TGTGCCAGCAGAAGGGTGGGAAACACTGAAGCTTTCTTT.

This sequence joins TRBV5-1 and TRBJ1-1; no clear D. The germline CDR1 and CDR2 sequences are SGHRS and YFSETQ. V shed 5 bases and J shed 1 base, with 12 bases lying between them. The CDR3 is made up of 14 amino acids. CDR3 protein: CASRDRAQNTEAFF. CDR3 DNA: TGCGCCAGCAGGGATCGGGCGCAGAACACTGAAGCTTTCTTT.

The rearrangement joins TRBV4-1 to TRBJ1-4; possibly TRBD1 for D (5 bases). The CDR3 runs 19 residues. CDR1 MGHRA and CDR2 YSYEKL come from the germline V gene. Between the trimmed V and J ends, which lost 6 bases and 5 bases, there was a span of 28 bases. The CDR3 bases are TGCGCCAGCAGAACGATCAAGACTATGGGGACGACCAAGAATGAAAAACTGTTTTTT. Encoded protein: CASRTIKTMGTTKNEKLFF.

The rearrangement joins TRBV7-2 to TRBJ2-7, with 8 bases identical to TRBD2. V lost 1 base, J lost 4 bases, and 12 bases stayed unmatched. The CDR3 consists of 17 residues. Germline-derived CDR1 and CDR2 are SGHTA and FQGNSA. Written as DNA, the CDR3 is TGTGCCAGCAGCTTAGACCAGCTAGCGGGCCTTTGGTACGAGCAGTACTTC. It yields the protein CASSLDQLAGLWYEQYF.

This sequence joins TRBV10-1 and TRBJ1-4; perhaps TRBD1 as D (5 bases). The germline V gene has CDR1 WNHNN and CDR2 SYGVQD (reference sequence). The V end lost 7 bases, the J end lost 5 bases, and 20 bases lay between the germline ends. CDR3 length: 16 amino acids. As DNA, the CDR3 is TGCGCCAGCACCGGGGCCCAGCCTACCCTAAATGAAAAACTGTTTTTT. Protein product: CASTGAQPTLNEKLFF.

This chain links TRBV13 with TRBJ1-1; 7 bases are shared with TRBD1. In germline, CDR1 is PRHDT, CDR2 FYEKMQ (reference sequence). The trim removed 4 bases at V and 4 bases at J, leaving 6 bases unmatched. The CDR3 runs 14 residues. CDR3 loop: CASSYYTGVTEAFF. The CDR3 coding sequence is TGTGCCAGCAGCTATTACACAGGGGTCACTGAAGCTTTCTTT. The complete variable domain, with remaining parts taken from reference TRBV13 and TRBJ1-1, reads AAGVIQSPRHLIKEKRETATLKCYPIPRHDTVYWYQQGPGQDPQFLISFYEKMQSDKGSIPDRFSAQQFSDYHSELNMSSLELGDSALYFCASSYYTGVTEAFFGQGTRLTVV.

The chain joins TRBV7-9 to TRBJ2-5; D unclear. Germline V gene lookup returns CDR1 SEHNR and CDR2 FQNEAQ (reference sequence). The CDR3 extends over 13 amino acids. Trimming removed 6 bases at V and 5 bases at J, with 13 bases between. The CDR3 DNA sequence: TGTGCCAGCAGGGACCTAATTGTGGAGACCCAGTACTTC. Residues: CASRDLIVETQYF. The full variable domain, its missing parts supplied by reference TRBV7-9 and TRBJ2-5, is DTGVSQNPRHKITKRGQNVTFRCDPISEHNRLYWYRQTLGQGPEFLTYFQNEAQLEKSRLLSDRFSAERPKGSFSTLEIQRTEQGDSAMYLCASRDLIVETQYFGPGTRLLVL.

A few counts support this clone. J is TRBJ2-3 and V is TRBV7-7; 7 bases are shared with TRBD1. With 3 bases clipped from V and 4 bases from J, the junction kept 4 bases outside the gene matches. The CDR3 spans 14 residues. Germline CDR1 and CDR2: SSHAT and FNYEAQ (reference sequence). The CDR3 is CASSFRQGSDTQYF. The DNA of the CDR3 is TGTGCCAGCAGCTTTCGACAGGGATCAGATACGCAGTATTTT.

The chain has TRBV4-1 and TRBJ2-1; 11 bases agree with TRBD2. Germline CDR1 and CDR2: MGHRA and YSYEKL. The CDR3 runs to 15 residues. V dropped 3 bases and J dropped 12; count of bases not matched to a gene: 10. CDR3 sequence (DNA): TGCGCCAGCAGCCATAGAACTAGCGGGGGCGTGGGGCAGTTCTTC. Translated, it gives CASSHRTSGGVGQFF.

The rearrangement uses TRBV5-1 and TRBJ2-7; D is possibly TRBD2 (5 bases). Trimming removed 4 bases from V and 10 bases from J, with 12 bases in between. The CDR3 has 11 amino acids. The germline V gene has CDR1 SGHRS and CDR2 YFSETQ. CDR3 residues: CASSLSDLQYF. In DNA form, the CDR3 reads TGCGCCAGCAGCCTCTCGGACTTACAGTACTTC.

The chain uses TRBV5-1 and TRBJ2-3; 9 bases align to TRBD2. J lost 1 base, V lost 0 bases, and 3 bases had no gene match. Germline CDR1 SGHRS, CDR2 YFSETQ. The CDR3 contains 16 residues. The CDR3 nucleotides are TGCGCCAGCAGCTTGGAGTCTAGCGGGGGCACAGATACGCAGTATTTT. Encoded protein: CASSLESSGGTDTQYF.